Below, 23 T cell receptor beta chains from the same sample are listed, as sequenced in a study of CD8 T cells in Susac syndrome (dated by TCRdb to between 2018 and 2021). The library relied on the immunoSEQ multiplex PCR assay. RNA was extracted using the RNeasy kit, and about 0.45 to 1 ug of the RNA was reverse transcribed with random hexamers. TCRdb reprocessed the public reads (quality trimming at Q25 with fastp, clone calling with MiXCR) and kept in-frame beta chains. Rows are unified per CDR3 protein, each entry keeping the most common DNA and genes. This sample comprises around 230,000 distinct CDR3 sequences, almost 97% of them detected only once. Of the sample, about 0.094% is held by the ten largest clones. Source material: CD4+ T cells from PBMCs. Every receptor here comes from a human donor with Susac syndrome.

The CDR3 loop reads CASSFFSGGAGETQYF. The DNA for the CDR3 is TGCGCCAGCAGCTTTTTTTCAGGGGGCGCGGGAGAGACCCAGTACTTC. The chain joins TRBV5-1 to TRBJ2-5; 8 bases map to TRBD1. Germline CDR1 reads SGHRS; CDR2 reads YFSETQ. The CDR3 has 16 amino acids. V lost 2 bases and J lost 4; bases outside the gene matches: 10.

V is TRBV3-1 and J is TRBJ2-2, with D perhaps TRBD1 (6 bases). The germline gives CDR1 LGHDT, CDR2 YNNKEL (reference sequence). Trimming stripped 4 bases from V and 4 bases from J, with 16 bases between. The CDR3 sequence is 16 residues long. This CDR3 reads CASSPGTSTFTGELFF. DNA of the CDR3: TGTGCCAGCAGCCCCGGGACATCTACTTTCACCGGGGAGCTGTTTTTT.

The rearrangement uses TRBV29-1 and TRBJ2-5; weak D call: TRBD2 (6 bases). The CDR3 runs 13 residues. CDR1 is SQVTM and CDR2 is ANQGSEA in the germline V gene. Trimming removed 7 bases from V and 1 base from J, with 13 bases in between. The CDR3 DNA reads TGCAGCGCCCGCGGGGCAGGCCAAGAGACCCAGTACTTC. Amino acids: CSARGAGQETQYF.

This clonotype was detected once. J is TRBJ2-5 and V is TRBV7-9; D is uncertain. V lost 6 bases, J lost 5 bases, and 7 bases lay in between. The CDR3 covers 11 residues. Looked up from germline, CDR1 is SEHNR and CDR2 is FQNEAQ (reference sequence). CDR3 region: CASSDWETQYF. In DNA form, the CDR3 reads TGTGCCAGCAGTGATTGGGAGACCCAGTACTTC.

This clonotype was seen a single time. The CDR3 protein is CASSPSDRAQETQYF. CDR3 nucleotide sequence: TGTGCCAGCAGTCCCTCGGACAGGGCGCAAGAGACCCAGTACTTC. The chain employs TRBV28 and TRBJ2-5, with 8 bases aligning to TRBD1. The CDR3 is 15 amino acids. The germline V gene encodes CDR1 MDHEN and CDR2 SYDVKM. V lost 5 bases to trimming and J lost 2 bases; unmatched junction nucleotides: 7.

V usage is TRBV6-1 and J usage is TRBJ1-1; TRBD1 agrees at 10 bases. The CDR3 is 13 residues long. The J segment lost 5 bases and the V segment lost 6 bases, leaving 3 bases of the junction unmatched. Germline CDR1 and CDR2: MNHNS and SASEGT. The CDR3 DNA follows: TGTGCCAGCAGGAGGACAGGGGGGACTGAAGCTTTCTTT. This encodes CASRRTGGTEAFF.

The V call is TRBV20-1, the J call TRBJ2-7; D not certain. Germline-derived CDR1 and CDR2 are DFQATT and SNEGSKA (reference sequence). The CDR3 length is 12 residues. Trimming took off 4 bases at V and 2 bases at J, with 9 bases between the two ends. Here the CDR3 reads CSATTRTYEQYF. The CDR3 bases are TGCAGTGCTACGACGCGTACCTACGAGCAGTACTTC.

The sample holds one count of this clonotype. V and J are TRBV4-1 and TRBJ1-2; D unclear. This CDR3 is 12 amino acids long. Germline CDR1 reads MGHRA; CDR2 reads YSYEKL. V was cut by 0 bases and J by 11 bases, with 10 bases left in between. This chain's CDR3 is CASSQDSGIYTF. DNA of the CDR3: TGCGCCAGCAGCCAAGATTCGGGGATTTACACCTTC.

The chain couples TRBV10-2 to TRBJ2-7; TRBD2 might be the D (6 bases). The CDR3 length is 12 residues. Germline V lookup: CDR1 WSHSY, CDR2 SAAADI. V was shortened by 6 bases and J by 3 bases, with 9 bases between the two germline ends. The CDR3 spells CASRTRFYEQYF. CDR3 sequence (DNA): TGCGCCAGCAGGACTAGATTCTACGAGCAGTACTTC.

This chain connects TRBV6-5 to TRBJ2-1; a weak D match, TRBD2 (6 bases). The CDR3 has 13 amino acids. The germline V and J ends were trimmed by 7 bases and 8 bases, with 15 bases remaining between them. CDR1 and CDR2 (germline): MNHEY, SVGAGI. CDR3 in amino acids: CASTPLGEDEQFF. The CDR3 DNA sequence: TGTGCCAGCACCCCACTAGGGGAGGATGAGCAGTTCTTC.

This rearrangement joins TRBV29-1 to TRBJ2-7; 8 bases fit TRBD1. The V and J ends lost 6 bases and 2 bases, in that order; junction bases with no gene match: 6. The CDR3 contains 13 residues. Looked up from germline, CDR1 is SQVTM and CDR2 is ANQGSEA. CDR3 amino acids: CSVGQGTTYEQYF. The CDR3 region has the DNA TGCAGCGTCGGACAGGGTACGACCTACGAGCAGTACTTC.

V usage is TRBV20-1 and J usage is TRBJ1-2; no firm D call. Trimming took 0 bases from V and 7 from J, leaving 3 bases between them. Germline assignment: CDR1 DFQATT and CDR2 SNEGSKA (reference sequence). The CDR3 contains 10 residues. Written as DNA, the CDR3 is TGCAGTGCTAGAGAAGCTGGCTACACCTTC. It encodes CSAREAGYTF.

The genes are TRBV24-1 and TRBJ2-3; the D is unclear. V lost 0 bases, J lost 4 bases, and 4 bases lay in between. The V gene's germline CDR1 is KGHDR and CDR2 SFDVKD. The CDR3 length is 13 residues. The CDR3 here is CATSDLHPDTQYF. CDR3 DNA sequence: TGTGCCACCAGTGATTTGCACCCAGATACGCAGTATTTT.

The chain combines TRBV12-3 or TRBV12-4 with TRBJ1-1; no definite D call. This CDR3 is 15 amino acids long. V dropped 5 bases and J dropped 4 bases, with 17 bases sitting between them. CDR3 DNA sequence: TGTGCCAGCAGTCCTACCCTGGGAATAAGCACTGAAGCTTTCTTT. As protein: CASSPTLGISTEAFF.

The chain has TRBV6-1 and TRBJ2-1; unclear D gene. The germline gives CDR1 MNHNS, CDR2 SASEGT. V gave up 0 bases and J gave up 4 bases, with 13 bases separating them. CDR3 length: 16 residues. The CDR3 region is CASSEAGGKSYNEQFF. CDR3 nucleotides: TGTGCCAGCAGTGAAGCTGGTGGAAAATCGTACAATGAGCAGTTCTTC.

V and J are TRBV29-1 and TRBJ1-5; 7 bases are a match to TRBD1. CDR3 length equals 15 residues. The V gene's germline CDR1 is SQVTM and CDR2 ANQGSEA. The V and J ends lost 7 bases and 4 bases, in that order; junction bases with no gene match: 13. The DNA for the CDR3 is TGCAGCGCCAGGACAGGAGACCTCCATAATCAGCCCCAGCATTTT. Its translation is CSARTGDLHNQPQHF.

The genes are TRBV9 and TRBJ2-7; TRBD2 matches 11 bases. The CDR3 runs to 16 residues. After removal of 0 bases from V and 0 bases from J, the junction contained 2 bases not matched to a gene. Germline CDR1 reads SGDLS; CDR2 reads YYNGEE. The CDR3, as DNA: TGTGCCAGCAGCGTAGGACTAGCGGGGTACTCCTACGAGCAGTACTTC. It translates to CASSVGLAGYSYEQYF.

J is TRBJ1-4 and V is TRBV7-2; 11 nucleotides agree with TRBD1. Germline CDR1 reads SGHTA; CDR2 reads FQGNSA. The CDR3 totals 15 residues. Trimming took 4 bases from V and 7 from J; bases not matched to a gene: 5. In nucleotides, the CDR3 is TGTGCCAGCAGCTGCTCCGGGACAGGGGGTGAAAAACTGTTTTTT. Translation: CASSCSGTGGEKLFF.

This clonotype was recorded only once. This chain links TRBV18 with TRBJ2-5; 13 bases align to TRBD2. V dropped 2 bases and J dropped 0; count of bases not matched to a gene: 6. The germline V gene encodes CDR1 KGHSH and CDR2 LQKENI. The CDR3 is 18 amino acids. The CDR3: CASSPVLGTSGDQETQYF. The CDR3 DNA sequence: TGTGCCAGCTCACCAGTTCTAGGGACTAGCGGGGACCAAGAGACCCAGTACTTC. Filled out from reference TRBV18 and TRBJ2-5, the complete variable domain reads NAGVMQNPRHLVRRRGQEARLRCSPMKGHSHVYWYRQLPEEGLKFMVYLQKENIIDESGMPKERFSAEFPKEGPSILRIQQVVRGDSAAYFCASSPVLGTSGDQETQYFGPGTRLLVL.

The chain carries TRBV9 and TRBJ1-1; 8 positions match TRBD1. After removal of 0 bases from V and 1 base from J, the junction contained 14 bases not matched to a gene. The germline gives CDR1 SGDLS, CDR2 YYNGEE. The CDR3 has 19 amino acids. In DNA, the CDR3 is TGTGCCAGCAGCGTAGCTACAGGGACAGGAGATTACCCGAACACTGAAGCTTTCTTT. It yields the protein CASSVATGTGDYPNTEAFF. Looking up the rest from reference TRBV9 and TRBJ1-1 gives the full variable domain: DSGVTQTPKHLITATGQRVTLRCSPRSGDLSVYWYQQSLDQGLQFLIQYYNGEERAKGNILERFSAQQFPDLHSELNLSSLELGDSALYFCASSVATGTGDYPNTEAFFGQGTRLTVV.

The CDR3 nucleotides read TGCGCCAGCAGCCAGGAGGGGTTTTTCCGGAACCCTGGGGCCAACGTCCTGACTTTC. It yields the protein CASSQEGFFRNPGANVLTF. This chain uses TRBV4-1 with TRBJ2-6; a weak D match, TRBD2 (6 bases). The CDR3 has 19 amino acids. The V gene's germline CDR1 is MGHRA and CDR2 YSYEKL. With 3 bases removed from V and 2 bases from J, the gap between germline ends came to 20 bases.

V usage is TRBV15 and J usage is TRBJ2-7; D remains ambiguous. The length of the CDR3 is 13 residues. Germline V gene data show CDR1 as LNHNV and CDR2 as YYDKDF (reference sequence). The V and J ends lost 0 bases and 6 bases respectively, with 9 bases between them. CDR3 in DNA: TGTGCCACCAGCAGAGATACCCACTCCGAGCAGTACTTC. The encoded protein is CATSRDTHSEQYF.

V and J are TRBV14 and TRBJ1-2; D unclear. The V and J ends lost 2 bases and 2 bases respectively, with 15 bases between them. CDR1 SGHDN and CDR2 FVKESK come from the germline V gene. This CDR3 is 16 amino acids long. DNA for the CDR3: TGTGCCAGCAGCCAACTTCTTACAAGAGACAACTATGGCTACACCTTC. Its translation is CASSQLLTRDNYGYTF.